Below, one T cell receptor (beta chain) is given with its context. Its antigen is undetermined. CDR3 size: 12 residues. V shed 8 bases and J 4 bases; nucleotides not matched to a gene: 0. The germline gives CDR1 ENHRY, CDR2 SYGVKD. Assay: immunoSEQ multiplex PCR; the TCRdb copy retains only in-frame clones and omits some. The data hold about 160,000 clones, with 90% observed a single time. This sample was included in a study of T cell responses to AZD1222 COVID-19 vaccine. Study-wide background: Pooled in the analysis were second doses at about 4 or about 12 weeks.

Study conclusions and caveats: Only a handful of AZD1222 recipients tested seropositive at baseline. Reportedly, close to half of spike-specific TCRs are directed against unmutated variant regions.

The TCR was taken from an adult in good health. The J gene is TRBJ1-5, the V gene TRBV10-3; 9 bases agree with TRBD1. The starting material was peripheral blood, obtained on day 0 of AZD1222 vaccination. The CDR3, as DNA: TGTGCCATCGGACAGGGGAATCAGCCCCAGCATTTT. Protein sequence: CAIGQGNQPQHF.